The rows below give T cell receptor beta chains drawn from one sample of a study of blood T cell repertoires in COVID-19. Method: immunoSEQ multiplex PCR; TCRdb's copy keeps in-frame clones and lacks some. The table includes some 330,000 clones, around four fifths detected once. Specimen: PBMCs or T cells enriched from blood (not recorded which). Every receptor here comes from a woman aged 45-65 years who had recovered from COVID-19. The CDR3 runs from the conserved cysteine through the conserved F or W. A D gene is named only where the DNA matches it firmly. Only part of the rows carry a size: once, few, many, or a class if the clone is expanded.

CDR3 DNA,CDR3 protein,D gene,V gene,J gene,clone size
TGTGCCAGCAGCCCGAACGCGGAGACCCAGTACTTC,CASSPNAETQYF,NA,TRBV11-2,TRBJ2-5,NA
TGTGCCAGCAGCGTCGGGGGGGACGGTTCACCCCTCCACTTT,CASSVGGDGSPLHF,NA,TRBV9,TRBJ1-6,NA
TGTGCCAGCAGCCCCCGCTTCGGGTCCCCTAACACCGGGGAGCTGTTTTTT,CASSPRFGSPNTGELFF,NA,TRBV11-3,TRBJ2-2,NA
TGTGCCAGCAGCCAAGATCTTCTGGAGACCCAGTACTTC,CASSQDLLETQYF,NA,TRBV3-1/TRBV3-2,TRBJ2-5,NA
TGTGCCAGCAGCATCACACAGGGGAACACTGAAGCTTTCTTT,CASSITQGNTEAFF,NA,TRBV7-2,TRBJ1-1,few
TGCGCCAGCAGTCAACGGCGGGGCCGACGAGCTTGGGGAGCTAACACAGATACGCAGTATTTT,CASSQRRGRRAWGANTDTQYF,NA,TRBV23-1,TRBJ2-3,few
TGTGCCAGCAGCTTAAGGCTAGCGGGAGGGCCACGTTCCACAGATACGCAGTATTTT,CASSLRLAGGPRSTDTQYF,TRBD2,TRBV5-6,TRBJ2-3,once
TGCAGCGTTGCAGTGGGAAAAACAGGTTCCCAGCCCCAGCATTTT,CSVAVGKTGSQPQHF,NA,TRBV29-1,TRBJ1-5,few
TGCGCCAGCAGCGTAGTGACACTAGCGGGGTTTACCAATGAGCAGTTCTTC,CASSVVTLAGFTNEQFF,TRBD2,TRBV5-1,TRBJ2-1,once
TGTGCCTGGAGCTTCAACAGGGGACTGAGCAATCAGCCCCAGCATTTT,CAWSFNRGLSNQPQHF,TRBD1,TRBV30,TRBJ1-5,NA
TGTGCCTGGAGTGCGGGTTATAACACTGAAGCTTTCTTT,CAWSAGYNTEAFF,NA,TRBV30,TRBJ1-1,NA
TGTGCCAGCAGCTTAGCCCGGGTGGCGGTCTATGGCTACACCTTC,CASSLARVAVYGYTF,NA,TRBV7-2,TRBJ1-2,NA
TGTGCCATCACCAGGGGAGAGAACACTGAAGCTTTCTTT,CAITRGENTEAFF,NA,TRBV10-3,TRBJ1-1,NA
TGTGCCAGCAGTTACGCGGGGGGCCGCGGGGAAGGCTACACCTTC,CASSYAGGRGEGYTF,NA,TRBV6-2/TRBV6-3,TRBJ1-2,once
TGTGCCAGCAGAGGAACAGGGTGGAATGGCTACACCTTC,CASRGTGWNGYTF,NA,TRBV5-6,TRBJ1-2,few
TGTGCCAGCAGCGCAACGCAAGAAAATTTCGGTGTTGGCTACACCTTC,CASSATQENFGVGYTF,NA,TRBV9,TRBJ1-2,NA
TGTGCCAGCAGTCCGTATTTGGGTCTAGCGGGGGGCCCGAACACCGGGGAGCTGTTTTTT,CASSPYLGLAGGPNTGELFF,TRBD2,TRBV6-2/TRBV6-3,TRBJ2-2,NA
TGTGCCAGCAGCCAGGATTACGAAAGCTATGGCTACACCTTC,CASSQDYESYGYTF,NA,TRBV11-3,TRBJ1-2,NA
TGTGCCTGGAGACTAATAGGGCGGGCAAACACTGAAGCTTTCTTT,CAWRLIGRANTEAFF,NA,TRBV30,TRBJ1-1,NA
TGCGCCAGCAGCTTGGGGCAGGACTATGGCTACACCTTC,CASSLGQDYGYTF,NA,TRBV5-1,TRBJ1-2,once
TGTGCCAGCAGTTACTACTCCGGCAATGAGCAGTTCTTC,CASSYYSGNEQFF,NA,TRBV6-2/TRBV6-3,TRBJ2-1,NA
TGTGCCAGCAGACCCAGGGGAATGAACACTGAAGCTTTCTTT,CASRPRGMNTEAFF,NA,TRBV2,TRBJ1-1,NA
TGTGCCAGCAGATTGGGGCAGGAGGACACTGAAGCTTTCTTT,CASRLGQEDTEAFF,NA,TRBV5-5,TRBJ1-1,once
TGCAGTGCTAGTATGACTAGTGTCTACAATGAGCAGTTCTTC,CSASMTSVYNEQFF,NA,TRBV20-1,TRBJ2-1,NA
TGTGCCAGCAGCTTAATGGGACAGGGGTCATCCTACGAGCAGTACTTC,CASSLMGQGSSYEQYF,TRBD1,TRBV7-9,TRBJ2-7,NA
TGTGCCAGCAGAACAAATACAGGGCTTGGAGAAGCTTTCTTT,CASRTNTGLGEAFF,NA,TRBV6-5,TRBJ1-1,NA
TGTGCCAGCAGCCAGGCAATTAATGAGCAGTTCTTC,CASSQAINEQFF,NA,TRBV11-2,TRBJ2-1,NA
TGTGCCAGCAGCCCCTCTAGGATACCCAATGAGCAGTTCTTC,CASSPSRIPNEQFF,NA,TRBV7-2,TRBJ2-1,once
TGTGCCAGCAGCCCCGGGACTAGTACCGGGGAGCTGTTTTTT,CASSPGTSTGELFF,TRBD2,TRBV7-3,TRBJ2-2,NA
TGTGCCAGCACTACAAAATCGAGGGGCTACACCTTC,CASTTKSRGYTF,NA,TRBV6-5,TRBJ1-2,once
TGTGCCAGCTCAAGCTGGGGACAGGGAAGTGGCTACACCTTC,CASSSWGQGSGYTF,TRBD1,TRBV6-5,TRBJ1-2,NA
TGTGCCAGCAGCTCGGGACTAGCGGGAGGACCCAAAGTTTTGGATACGCAGTATTTT,CASSSGLAGGPKVLDTQYF,TRBD2,TRBV5-4,TRBJ2-3,NA
TGCAGTGCTAGTGCCGGGTTTCAGGGGGAGACCCAGTACTTC,CSASAGFQGETQYF,NA,TRBV20-1,TRBJ2-5,few
TGTGCCGGAGGCAATTATAATTCACCCCTCCACTTT,CAGGNYNSPLHF,NA,TRBV5-4,TRBJ1-6,once
TGTGCCAGCAGCCCCCCGGGACTAGTCGAAGGAACAGATACGCAGTATTTT,CASSPPGLVEGTDTQYF,TRBD2,TRBV5-8,TRBJ2-3,NA